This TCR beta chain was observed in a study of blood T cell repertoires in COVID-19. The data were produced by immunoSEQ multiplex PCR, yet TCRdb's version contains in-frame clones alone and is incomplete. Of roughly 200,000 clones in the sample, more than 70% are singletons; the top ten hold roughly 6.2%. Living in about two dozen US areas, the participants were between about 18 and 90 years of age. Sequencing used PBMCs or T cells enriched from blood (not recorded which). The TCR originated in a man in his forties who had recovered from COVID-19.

The CDR3 bases are TGTGCCAGCAGTATGCGAAGGGGCAGCGTGTCGAACACTGAAGCTTTCTTT. This encodes CASSMRRGSVSNTEAFF. The chain uses TRBV11-2 and TRBJ1-1; TRBD1 might be the D (5 bases). This CDR3 is built from 17 residues. V lost 6 bases and J lost 1, with 21 bases in between. The germline V gene has CDR1 SGHAT and CDR2 FQNNGV.